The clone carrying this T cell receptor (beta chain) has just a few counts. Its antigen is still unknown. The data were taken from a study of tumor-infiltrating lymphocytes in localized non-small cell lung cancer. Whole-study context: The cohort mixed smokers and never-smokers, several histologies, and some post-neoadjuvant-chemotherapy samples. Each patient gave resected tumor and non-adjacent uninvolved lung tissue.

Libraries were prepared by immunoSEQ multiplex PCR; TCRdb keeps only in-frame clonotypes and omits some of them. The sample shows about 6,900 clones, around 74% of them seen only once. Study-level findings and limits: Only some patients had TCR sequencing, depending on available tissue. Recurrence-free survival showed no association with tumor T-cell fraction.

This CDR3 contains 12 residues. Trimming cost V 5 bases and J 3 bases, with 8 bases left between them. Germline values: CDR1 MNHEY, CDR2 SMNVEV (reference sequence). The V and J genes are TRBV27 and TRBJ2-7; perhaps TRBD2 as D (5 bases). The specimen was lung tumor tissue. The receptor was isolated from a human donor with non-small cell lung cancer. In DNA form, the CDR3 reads TGTGCCAGCAGTCTAGGAGGCTACGAGCAGTACTTC. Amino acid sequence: CASSLGGYEQYF.